Listed below are T cell receptor beta chains from one sample, sequenced in a study of lymphopenia after photon versus proton radiotherapy. The assay was immunoSEQ multiplex PCR, and TCRdb's table has in-frame clones only and misses some. The data contain fewer than 15,000 clones, about nine tenths of them singletons. This material consisted of peripheral blood, taken from a patient treated with photon-based radiotherapy. Source of these receptors: a man aged 55 to 70 with pancreatic cancer. CDR3s include the opening cysteine and the closing phenylalanine or tryptophan.

v_call	j_call	cdr3_aa
TRBV7-2	TRBJ2-7	CASSFRDGSYEQYF
TRBV7-2	TRBJ1-4	CASSSLGQGREKLFF
TRBV5-1	TRBJ2-5	CASSLGISQETQYF
TRBV30	TRBJ2-1	CAWSRNEQFF
TRBV10-3	TRBJ2-5	CAISDQGQSGETQYF
TRBV30	TRBJ1-2	CAYTDRGDNYGYTF
TRBV5-4	TRBJ2-5	CASSLGLAGGEKTQYF
TRBV2	TRBJ1-2	CASSWDLRGYTF
TRBV27	TRBJ2-1	CASKTGIPYNEQFF
TRBV5-1	TRBJ2-1	CASSLGGYLNEQFF
TRBV6-5	TRBJ1-1	CASSMTQGRTEAFF
TRBV7-8	TRBJ2-3	CASSLTRGTDTQYF
TRBV29-1	TRBJ1-2	CSVEDSGRANYGYTF
TRBV6-4	TRBJ1-1	CASSDRQGIYGAFF
TRBV14	TRBJ1-4	CASSPWTGPNEKLFF
TRBV10-3	TRBJ2-7	CAISESGGVEQYF
TRBV5-1	TRBJ2-3	CASSLWASDTDTQYF
TRBV5-4	TRBJ1-4	CASSFDRSTNEKLFF
TRBV9	TRBJ1-3	CASTRAPRDTIYF
TRBV9	TRBJ1-2	CASSVDHLTGARSSGYTF
TRBV5-6	TRBJ1-3	CASSLVGVDTIYF
TRBV25-1	TRBJ2-7	CASIAPTYEQYF
TRBV7-2	TRBJ1-5	CASSPAAVVGSQPQHF
TRBV5-4	TRBJ1-2	CASSLAGQVNYGYTF
TRBV4-3	TRBJ1-4	CASSRTPSTTNEKLFF
TRBV27	TRBJ1-1	CASSLGTTKREAFF
TRBV18	TRBJ2-7	CASSPTSGEYEQYF
TRBV5-1	TRBJ2-1	CASSLQGNEQFF
TRBV4-3	TRBJ1-2	CASSQDQDRSNGYTF
TRBV29-1	TRBJ2-7	CSVERSDRGNTYEQYF
TRBV6-1	.	CASSGWGASYEQYF
TRBV10-3	TRBJ2-1	CAIRAGNNEQFF
TRBV19	TRBJ2-2	CASSIPPPRGLAGGGTGELFF
TRBV20-1	TRBJ2-6	CSARGARVLTF
TRBV18	TRBJ1-5	CASSPSAGTADQPQHF